The next 12 T cell receptor beta chains were all read from a single sample in a study of shared clonotypes between healthy human individuals. Here immunoSEQ multiplex PCR was the method, and the copy in TCRdb shows in-frame clones only, minus some. The profile shows fewer than 1 million clones, roughly 96% of them singletons. Terminally differentiated effector memory CD45RA+ cells were left out of the naive CD8 fraction, which was CD45RO-negative and positively selected for CCR7. The sequenced material came from naive CD8+ T cells sorted from blood. The receptors originated from a man aged 25-45 years in good health.

This clone appeared once. V usage is TRBV9 and J usage is TRBJ2-7; 8 nucleotides line up with TRBD2. The CDR3 runs 16 residues. The junction had 12 bases not matched to a gene; V was cut back by 4 bases and J by 3 bases. Germline V gene sequence: CDR1 SGDLS, CDR2 YYNGEE. The CDR3 here is CASSPRGGLDYYEQYF. In nucleotides, the CDR3 is TGTGCCAGCAGCCCCCGTGGGGGACTAGATTACTACGAGCAGTACTTC.

This clone was counted a single time. The V gene is TRBV9, the J gene TRBJ1-2; possible D gene TRBD1, 5 bases. This CDR3 has 12 amino acids. Germline CDR1 is SGDLS and CDR2 is YYNGEE. Between the trimmed V and J ends, which lost 0 bases and 10 bases, there was a span of 10 bases. CDR3 amino acids: CASSVGQGDYTF. In DNA, the CDR3 is TGTGCCAGCAGCGTAGGTCAGGGTGACTACACCTTC.

The chain employs TRBV5-1 and TRBJ2-7; weak D call: TRBD2 (6 bases). Trimming pared 7 bases from V and 4 bases from J, leaving 21 bases between. CDR3 length: 15 residues. Looked up from germline, CDR1 is SGHRS and CDR2 is YFSETQ. The CDR3 is CASSGDGGSLYEQYF. The CDR3 nucleotides read TGCGCCAGCTCGGGCGATGGAGGGTCCTTGTACGAGCAGTACTTC.

V usage is TRBV5-6 and J usage is TRBJ1-2; D remains ambiguous. The CDR3 is made up of 12 amino acids. From germline, CDR1 is SGHDT and CDR2 YYEEEE. Between the trimmed V and J ends, which lost 0 bases and 13 bases, there was a span of 13 bases. DNA of the CDR3: TGTGCCAGCAGCTTGGGCTCTCCTGGAGCCACCTTC. This translates into CASSLGSPGATF.

The chain combines TRBV7-9 with TRBJ2-7, with TRBD1 matching over 7 bases. V was clipped by 3 bases and J by 5 bases; unmatched bases: 4. The germline V gene has CDR1 SEHNR and CDR2 FQNEAQ (reference sequence). This CDR3 comprises 13 residues. The DNA of the CDR3 is TGTGCCAGCAGCTTGACAGGGAACCACGAGCAGTACTTC. Its translation is CASSLTGNHEQYF.

J is TRBJ1-1 and V is TRBV10-3; D is unresolved. Germline lookup yields CDR1 ENHRY and CDR2 SYGVKD. This CDR3 spans 14 amino acids. V lost 5 bases and J lost 0, with 10 bases in between. This chain's CDR3 is CAISSGGVNTEAFF. In DNA form, the CDR3 reads TGTGCCATCAGTTCGGGTGGGGTGAACACTGAAGCTTTCTTT.

This clone appeared once. The gene calls are TRBV10-2 and TRBJ1-2; 7 nucleotides match TRBD1. V was pared by 8 bases and J by 4 bases, with 10 bases of the junction left unmatched. The CDR3 is 14 amino acids. Germline CDR1 and CDR2: WSHSY and SAAADI. DNA of the CDR3: TGCGCCAGCGCCCCCGGGGGGGACAGCTATGGCTACACCTTC. Protein sequence: CASAPGGDSYGYTF.

The chain links TRBV25-1 to TRBJ1-4; 7 nucleotides line up with TRBD1. This CDR3 has 18 amino acids. V lost 4 bases, J lost 0 bases, and 11 bases stayed unmatched. Germline CDR1 and CDR2: MGHDK and SYGVNS. This CDR3 is CASSGWVGTATTNEKLFF. The CDR3 nucleotides are TGTGCCAGCAGTGGATGGGTAGGGACAGCCACAACTAATGAAAAACTGTTTTTT.

The genes are TRBV28 and TRBJ2-4; D perhaps matches TRBD2 (5 bases). The CDR3 has 10 amino acids. The germline V and J ends were trimmed by 6 bases and 11 bases, with 8 bases remaining between them. Germline CDR1 and CDR2: MDHEN and SYDVKM. The CDR3 DNA is TGTGCCAGCAGCTCCGGGGTTCAGTACTTC. Its protein is CASSSGVQYF.

The rearrangement uses TRBV29-1 and TRBJ2-1; D is unclear. The V end lost 3 bases, the J end lost 7 bases, and 7 bases lay between the germline ends. Germline V CDR1 and CDR2: SQVTM, ANQGSEA. The CDR3 spans 11 residues. The CDR3 DNA reads TGCAGCGTTGACAGTTTGAATGAGCAGTTCTTC. Encoded protein: CSVDSLNEQFF.

A few counts support this clone. Within the sample, other DNA sequences also encode this same CDR3. The chain carries TRBV27 and TRBJ2-3; D unresolved. V shed 6 bases and J shed 5 bases, with 9 bases lying between them. Germline V gene lookup returns CDR1 MNHEY and CDR2 SMNVEV (reference sequence). CDR3 length: 12 residues. In nucleotides, the CDR3 is TGTGCCAGCAGCCTCCTCGAAGATACGCAGTATTTT. Translation: CASSLLEDTQYF.

This chain uses TRBV7-6 with TRBJ1-4; D is unresolved. The V end was cut by 1 base, the J end by 3 bases, with 3 bases between. This CDR3 contains 13 residues. CDR1 and CDR2 from the germline V gene are SGHVS and FNYEAQ. The CDR3 sequence is CASSLESNEKLFF. The CDR3 DNA reads TGTGCCAGCAGCTTAGAGTCTAATGAAAAACTGTTTTTT.